This T cell receptor (beta chain) was retrieved from a study of molecular identifiers for immune sequencing clone quantification. Study-wide points: The sizes of highly expanded clones could be underestimated when identical TCR molecules share a barcode.

The CDR3 spans 15 residues. V lost 1 base to trimming and J lost 2 bases; unmatched junction nucleotides: 4. CDR1 LNHDA and CDR2 SQIVND come from the germline V gene (reference sequence). In its sample, this clonotype was seen many times. Its antigen is not known. The use of previously described methods and listed TCR primers produced the bulk TCR libraries. TCRdb analysed the PCR reads with MiXCR anew, one entry per CDR3 protein. Of about half a million distinct CDR3 sequences in the sample, roughly 26% are singletons; the top ten hold approximately 0.8%. Sequencing input: naive CD8+ T cells from blood, with Jurkat cell RNA spiked in. As to subset: FACS-sorted CD8+CD4-CCR7+CD45RA+ naive T cells. The chain employs TRBV19 and TRBJ2-7; 8 nucleotides match TRBD1. This sequence originates from a human donor in good health. Some libraries in this study had Jurkat cell RNA spiked in. CDR3 region: CASSIAGTGPYEQYF. DNA for the CDR3: TGTGCCAGTAGTATAGCCGGGACAGGCCCCTACGAGCAGTACTTC.